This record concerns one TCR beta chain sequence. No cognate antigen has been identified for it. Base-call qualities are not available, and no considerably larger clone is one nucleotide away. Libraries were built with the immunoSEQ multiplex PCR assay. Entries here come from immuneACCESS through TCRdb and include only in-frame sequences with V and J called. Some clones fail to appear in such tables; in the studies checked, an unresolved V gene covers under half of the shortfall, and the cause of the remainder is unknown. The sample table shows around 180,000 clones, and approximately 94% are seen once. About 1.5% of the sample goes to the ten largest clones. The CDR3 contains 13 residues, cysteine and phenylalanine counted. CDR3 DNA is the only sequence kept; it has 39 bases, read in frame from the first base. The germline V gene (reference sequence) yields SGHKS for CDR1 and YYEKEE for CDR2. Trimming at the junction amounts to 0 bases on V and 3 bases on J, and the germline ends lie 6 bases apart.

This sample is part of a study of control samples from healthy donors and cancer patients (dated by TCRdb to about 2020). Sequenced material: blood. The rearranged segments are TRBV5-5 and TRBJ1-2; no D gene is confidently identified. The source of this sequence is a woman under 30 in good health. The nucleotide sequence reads TGTGCCAGCAGCTTGGTTGGAGACTATGGCTACACCTTC. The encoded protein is CASSLVGDYGYTF.